This T cell receptor beta chain is from a study of cytomegalovirus exposure and HLA in healthy donors (TCRdb year 2017). Background for the entire study: According to an earlier analysis of 587 of the donors, about 179 million T cells yielded roughly 110 million unique TCR beta sequences and approximately 300 Gb of sequence data. To decide whether each TCR beta V gene segment behaved as functional or pseudogenic, an earlier analysis of fewer than 750 of the donors relied on high-throughput TCR beta sequencing. All discovery cohort repertoires had been generated using a single sequencing platform. In a later genetic analysis, genome-wide SNP genotypes for about 65% of the roughly 700 donors were used, and that subset was treated as a discovery cohort. Typing coverage differed by locus: A, B, C, DRB1 and DQB1 were typed in roughly 620-630 donors, DQA1 in approximately 520, DPA1 in nearly 610, and DPB1 in approximately 450. The study used immunosequencing to profile the T cell repertoires of 600 to 850 subjects and linked those repertoires to cytomegalovirus serostatus. Roughly 5 DR-DQ haplotypes were handled as single units for association and clustering, since linkage in the cohort was strong. In a later analysis, previously published TCR beta repertoires from about 640 donors were re-analyzed and high-resolution HLA genotyping was added so that TCR occurrence patterns could be studied. An early release covering approximately 600 HLA-typed donors comprised 250 to 350 gigabases of sequencing data and tens of millions of unique TCR sequences. To predict cytomegalovirus infection status, the study combined high-throughput TCR immunosequencing, statistical association of individual TCRs with disease status, and machine learning. A separate validation cohort of over a hundred different subjects was used in addition to the roughly 640-subject first cohort. Class I and class II HLA loci were covered by the typing at four-digit resolution. Rather than using new phenotypic data, the later analysis identified candidate immune exposures from TCR beta sequences and from how often those sequences occurred across donors. Among about 360 genotyped donors of the cohort, an average of about 240,000 unique TCR beta nucleotide sequences were sequenced per donor, about a sixth of them non-productive. Donor age, sex, ethnicity and CMV serostatus were compiled alongside the repertoire data. The genetic ancestry cluster associated with self-reported Caucasian donors included 81% of the 398 genotyped donors. The study aimed to test whether cataloging public T cell receptors could reveal signatures of past pathogen exposure.

Receptor amplification or capture employed the immunoSEQ multiplex PCR assay. For the multiplex PCR, a mixture combining 60 forward primers for TCR Vbeta segments and 13 reverse primers for TCR Jbeta segments was used. A multiplex PCR assay on genomic DNA amplified the CDR3 region of rearranged TCR beta genes. On the Illumina HiSeq System, the amplified TCR beta libraries were sequenced as 87-base-pair reads. The authors processed their data as follows. A later analysis counted tens of millions of unique TCR beta chains across the 666 repertoires, and 10 million to 11 million of these chains were shared by at least two donors. Raw reads were error-corrected and collapsed into unique sequences with a nearest-neighbor algorithm that merged closely related sequences to remove PCR and sequencing errors. V, D and J gene segments were assigned by aligning CDR3 sequences to IMGT reference sequences. Each retained sequence needed at least a six-nucleotide match to both a V gene segment and a J gene segment. A rearrangement was called productive if the CDR3 had no stop codons and remained in frame with V and J, and every other rearrangement was called non-productive. CDR3 was defined according to IMGT convention as the region running from the second conserved V-encoded cysteine to the conserved J-encoded phenylalanine. Sequences without an unambiguous match to a single V gene segment were excluded from the earlier analysis of over 500 of the donors. An earlier analysis of fewer than 750 of the donors classified V segments as functional when productive rearrangements were above 56.7% and as segregating when the standard deviation between donors was above 5%. A statistical classification framework was built to diagnose cytomegalovirus status from the catalog of TCR beta chain sequences. In a later analysis, TCR nucleotide sequences were compared against IMGT/GENE-DB human TR gene sequences so that V and J genes could be assigned. In a later analysis, CDR3 sequences and most-parsimonious VDJ recombination scenarios were assigned using the TCRdist pipeline. In a later analysis, each TCR beta chain was defined by its CDR3 amino acid sequence together with its V-gene family, and reads lacking a unique V-gene family were excluded. As a way to deal with suspected cross-contamination and a sequencing artifact, a later analysis dropped 592 nucleotide sequences that were highly shared and had low generation probability. In a later analysis, a clonal expansion index for each public chain was calculated from normalized within-repertoire ranks of inferred template counts. A later analysis computed generation probabilities with a VDJ recombination model fitted to out-of-frame rearrangements, and checked the results against IGoR. A later analysis scored TCR-TCR, TCR-HLA and TCR-CMV co-occurrence with hypergeometric tests, applying a repertoire-size bias correction to TCR pairs. A later analysis estimated false discovery rates by permuting HLA or CMV assignments 20 times. In a later analysis, co-occurring TCRs were grouped using DBSCAN, with TCRdist sequence similarity added in when clustering inside HLA-allele-positive subsets. Repertoires with fewer than 30,000 or more than 120,000 public chains, plus five repertoires with anomalous nucleotide sharing, were excluded from co-occurrence clustering. Sourced from immuneACCESS, this table was stored by TCRdb with only in-frame sequences that have V and J called. A share of the clones is absent; for the studies checked, an unresolved V gene accounts for under half, and the remainder has no known explanation. V and J calls and clone size are those listed in that table; D and trimming were worked out from the DNA. The sample includes 65,000 or so clones, with approximately 60% observed a single time. About 3% of the sample belongs to the ten largest clones.

In total, about 650 healthy bone marrow donors made up the cohort. At the time of sampling, every cohort member was nominally healthy, though immune exposures that went unrecorded were likely present. The donor was CMV seronegative and belonged to the group of around 400 seronegative cohort members. Every donor gave a peripheral blood sample, and the peripheral blood mononuclear cells from that sample were used for TCR beta sequencing. The Qiagen DNeasy Blood Extraction Kit was used to extract genomic DNA from the blood cell samples. Remarks on this clone: This receptor's antigen is unknown. No clone much larger than this one lies a single base away; base qualities are absent.

Overall results and qualifications from the work: According to a later genetic analysis, donors in an Asian-associated ancestry cluster had fewer N-insertions in productive TCRs than the approximately 700-donor mean. When HLA alleles, especially DR and DQ, strongly co-occurred, TCR associations were difficult to assign to individual alleles. Linkage disequilibrium might explain the correlated functional status among segregating V segments, but an unknown experimental factor could not be ruled out. This cohort had only TCR beta chains sequenced, and the lack of alpha or paired-chain data limited which features could be detected. A later analysis found that most CMV-associated TCR beta chains appeared HLA-restricted, with HLA associations seemingly driven largely by CMV exposure. A further reported finding was that TCR beta sequences accurately predicted the HLA-A and HLA-B alleles for most subjects in the first cohort. The 87-base-pair reads could not distinguish some IMGT-functional V segments, including TRBV6-2 and TRBV6-3, so those segments were excluded. In an earlier analysis of several hundred of the donors, most TCR beta V segments were observed in productive rearrangements about 90% or about 30% of the time, broadly matching IMGT annotations. It was suggested by the authors that the approach could potentially be generalized to other disease states and immunological phenotypes. The presence/absence analyses assumed that sequencing depth was roughly uniform across donors, and that assumption may not be true. While some public TCRs were present in many individuals, most TCR sequences turned up only very rarely across donors. In the study, 150 to 200 TCR beta chains were listed as associated with cytomegalovirus. V-gene and J-gene trimming of TCR beta chains was associated with a missense DCLRE1C variant in a later genetic analysis, and the association was replicated in an independent cohort. Because some donors lacked HLA typing at each locus, the association tests relied only on the typed subset. For the cohort, immune exposure information was limited to CMV serostatus. Because counts were too low, about 17 rarely observed V segments, including chromosome 9 orphons, were excluded from the earlier analysis of several hundred of the donors. A group of highly shared sequence variants was considered likely to be a technical artifact of the sequencing pipeline. In a later analysis, HLA-associated TCR beta chains were found to be more clonally expanded and to have lower generation probabilities than equally common non-associated chains. A later analysis reported that several top co-occurrence clusters appeared linked to parvovirus B19, influenza, CMV and Epstein-Barr virus. According to a later analysis, TCR association rates differed among HLA loci, with DRB1 alleles showing the most associated TCRs and HLA-C alleles showing the fewest. A few of the identified cytomegalovirus-associated TCR beta chains were confirmed in vitro to be specific for cytomegalovirus antigens. In a later analysis, 16,951 TCR beta sequences were associated with specific HLA alleles at a false discovery rate of 0.05. Cytomegalovirus status was reported to be diagnosed by the classifier with high specificity and sensitivity in both the original and validation cohorts.

V drops 7 bases and J drops 3 bases, leaving 14 bases in between. The CDR3, cysteine through phenylalanine, is 14 amino acids long. Only CDR3 DNA remains: 42 bases, in frame from the first base. The germline V gene encodes CDR1 PRHDT and CDR2 FYEKMQ (reference sequence). The sample consisted of PBMCs. This sequence was found in a man aged 25 to 45 in good health and CMV-seronegative. Rearrangement joined TRBV13 to TRBJ2-3; matching of 5 bases hints at TRBD2 as the D gene. This receptor has the CDR3 CASTPAARTDTQYF. The bases are TGTGCCAGCACCCCAGCGGCGCGGACAGATACGCAGTATTTT.